This entry concerns a single T cell receptor (beta chain). Its binding antigen is unknown. No base-level quality is on record; no much larger clone is a single base apart. The data belong to a study of T cell responses to AZD1222 COVID-19 vaccine (dated by TCRdb to the early 2020s). Looking at the study overall: AZD1222 recipients with second doses at about 4 weeks or about 12 weeks were pooled, because spike-specific TCR depth and breadth did not differ between schedules. TCR sequencing was performed for 233 trial participants, of whom roughly 200 were given two doses of AZD1222 and around 25 were given two doses of MenACWY control vaccine. Trial participants were enrolled by age into subgroups of 18-55, 56-69 and 70-plus years, and around 150, 28 and 57 TCR-sequenced participants, respectively, were included in these subgroups.

The CDR3 regions of human TCRbeta chains were subjected to immunosequencing. The paper's data handling went like this. Repertoire TCRs were checked for matches against a reference library of SARS-CoV-2-specific TCRs that had been generated using the MIRA antigen-specificity platform. Breadth meant the fraction of unique TCRs that were SARS-CoV-2-associated, whereas depth meant the fraction of total T cells that were SARS-CoV-2-associated. Using the MIRA data, every spike-specific TCR was mapped to the spike region that the TCR reacted to and assigned to either a CD4 or a CD8 class. Log10-transformed breadth and depth values were compared by one-way ANOVA with Sidak's multiple comparisons tests. As stored in TCRdb, this immuneACCESS dataset retains in-frame rearrangements with V and J assigned. A fraction of the clones does not appear; measured against another copy, unresolved V genes explain less than half of the discrepancy, and the remainder lacks a known reason. From that table come the V and J calls and clone size; the DNA was used to work out D and trimming. The sample includes roughly 130,000 clones, with 88% observed a single time. The ten largest clones capture approximately 7% of the sample.

The paper as a whole reports these results and caveats: A significant rise in spike-specific TCR breadth and depth was observed after two AZD1222 doses relative to day 0 and relative to MenACWY recipients. Most participants were white British and females outnumbered males, and the authors suggested that clonal diversity may have been underestimated. Epitopes outside the regions mutated in the B.1.351 and B.1.1.7 variants were reportedly recognized by nearly half of the unique spike-specific TCRs. In the small 56-69-year group, the increase in depth fell short of significance, most likely because of low power. No day 14 peak-response samples were available, so repertoires were characterized only after the peak T cell response. Conclusions about previously exposed vaccinees are limited, since just 5 to 7 AZD1222 recipients were seropositive for SARS-CoV-2 at baseline. Vaccine-associated CD4 TCRs spanned the whole spike protein, with dominant responses in regions 160-218 and 743-854.

Interpreted using the paper, the time point label stands for: baseline before first vaccination. Vaccinee samples were obtained from the UK trials COV001 and COV002, which included a single-blind randomized controlled phase 2/3 trial of AZD1222 (ChAdOx1 nCoV-19) in healthy adults. For TCRbeta chain sequencing, PBMC samples from trial participants were taken at day 0 and at day 28 after the second dose. Reading the germline V gene gives CDR1 SGHRS and CDR2 YFSETQ. The CDR3, from cysteine to phenylalanine, totals 15 residues. Only the CDR3 part of the read is kept: 45 bases, read in frame from the first base. Deletion took 7 bases off V and 5 bases off J, with a span of 21 bases between the germline ends.

The chain links TRBV5-1 with TRBJ2-5; TRBD1 is possibly the D segment (7 matching bases). The sample consisted of peripheral blood, taken on day 0 of AZD1222 vaccination. This receptor was identified in an adult in good health. The DNA sequence follows: TGCGCCAGCGGACCGGAGGGATCAGGGGGGGAGACCCAGTACTTC. Translated, it reads CASGPEGSGGETQYF.